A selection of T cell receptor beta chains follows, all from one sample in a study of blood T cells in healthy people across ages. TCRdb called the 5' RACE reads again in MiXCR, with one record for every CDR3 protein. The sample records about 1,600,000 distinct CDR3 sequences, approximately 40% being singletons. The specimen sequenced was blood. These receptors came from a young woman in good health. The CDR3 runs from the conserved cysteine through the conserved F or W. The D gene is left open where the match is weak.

CASSASAGYNEQFF	TRBV10-1	TRBJ2-1	.
CASSSGANYGYTF	TRBV6-6	TRBJ1-2	.
CATSDTLGLHTQYF	TRBV24-1	TRBJ2-3	.
CASVAGLYNEQFF	TRBV6-6	TRBJ2-1	TRBD2
CASPSGRAGETQYF	TRBV12-3/TRBV12-4	TRBJ2-5	TRBD2
CAGRLAANRTQYF	TRBV5-1	TRBJ2-3	TRBD2
CASSLRTSGGQETRYF	TRBV12-3/TRBV12-4	TRBJ2-5	TRBD2
CASSEWRGQGFDEQFF	TRBV25-1	TRBJ2-1	TRBD1
CAINPDKDSPLHF	TRBV10-3	TRBJ1-6	.
CASSFAGTDAYNEQFF	TRBV7-3	TRBJ2-1	.
CASSIGVSGARNQPQHF	TRBV19	TRBJ1-5	.
CASSLFFGTGISEQYF	TRBV18	.	TRBD1
CASSSGRIPSNYGYTF	TRBV12-3/TRBV12-4	TRBJ1-2	.
CSAPNRGRTEAFF	TRBV20-1	TRBJ1-1	TRBD1
CASSFLGPENGYTF	TRBV12-3/TRBV12-4	TRBJ1-2	.
CASSQDPASGHEQYF	TRBV4-2	.	TRBD2
CASSQYGDSNSPLHF	TRBV4-1	TRBJ1-6	TRBD1
CASSPLVGRVETQYF	TRBV27	TRBJ2-5	.
CASSVGQGGVSEQYF	TRBV9	TRBJ2-7	.
CASSYGTTRSCEQYF	TRBV5-1	.	TRBD2
CASSQDWLAGGETQYF	TRBV4-2	.	TRBD2
CASSRTTTGPSFHHGYTF	TRBV27	TRBJ1-2	.
CASRRQGLFEDTQYF	TRBV6-1	TRBJ2-3	TRBD1
CASSQGAAQGRYGYTF	TRBV3-1	TRBJ1-2	.
CASSASGTAEETQYF	TRBV7-3	TRBJ2-5	TRBD1